These 27 T cell receptor beta chains came from one sample sequenced in a study of blood T cell repertoires in COVID-19 (dated by TCRdb to about 2020). The library relied on the immunoSEQ multiplex PCR assay. This is the immuneACCESS table as TCRdb keeps it, with only in-frame sequences that have V and J called. A part of the clones is gone; compared with another copy, unresolved V genes explain less than half, and the rest is unexplained. A total of roughly 240,000 clones appear in this sample, 84% of them only once. About 2% of the sample is in the top ten clones. The sequencing input was peripheral blood. These receptors all stem from a man aged 40-49 years who had recovered from COVID-19.

CDR3 loop: CASSQQGDTQYF. As DNA, the CDR3 is TGTGCCAGCTCCCAACAGGGCGATACGCAGTATTTT. The chain has TRBV6-5 and TRBJ2-3; possible D gene TRBD1, 6 bases. CDR3 length: 12 amino acids. Germline CDR1 and CDR2: MNHEY and SVGAGI. The V end was cut by 8 bases, the J end by 6 bases, with 12 bases between.

The rearrangement links TRBV11-3 to TRBJ1-5; perhaps TRBD1 as D (5 bases). Germline V gene data show CDR1 as SGHNT and CDR2 as YENEEA. Trimming pared 2 bases from V and 7 bases from J, leaving 9 bases between. The CDR3 contains 13 residues. In nucleotides, the CDR3 is TGTGCCAGCAGCTTAAAGGGGCAGCAGCCCCAGCATTTT. Translating gives CASSLKGQQPQHF.

The rearrangement joins TRBV30 to TRBJ2-5, with D unresolved. Trimming removed 3 bases at V and 2 bases at J, with 13 bases between. The CDR3 is made up of 14 amino acids. The germline V gene has CDR1 GTSNPN and CDR2 SVGIG (reference sequence). The CDR3 loop is CAWREPASQETQYF. CDR3 DNA sequence: TGTGCCTGGAGGGAGCCAGCGAGTCAAGAGACCCAGTACTTC. Full variable domain (rest looked up from reference TRBV30 and TRBJ2-5): SQTIHQWPATLVQPVGSPLSLECTVEGTSNPNLYWYRQAAGRGLQLLFYSVGIGQISSEVPQNLSASRPQDRQFILSSKKLLLSDSGFYLCAWREPASQETQYFGPGTRLLVL.

The rearrangement links TRBV3-1 (or the pseudogene TRBV3-2) to TRBJ1-1, with 8 positions matching TRBD1. Per germline, CDR1 LGHDT and CDR2 YNNKEL (reference sequence). The CDR3 is made up of 14 amino acids. Trimming took 6 bases from V and 4 from J; bases not matched to a gene: 7. The CDR3 nucleotides are TGTGCCAGCAGTCCCAGGGGGCAGTTCACTGAAGCTTTCTTT. It yields the protein CASSPRGQFTEAFF.

The J gene is TRBJ1-5, the V gene TRBV4-3; no firm D call. The CDR3 loop spans 13 amino acids. Germline CDR1 LGHNA, CDR2 YSLEER. V dropped 0 bases and J dropped 7 bases, with 7 bases sitting between them. CDR3 sequence (DNA): TGCGCCAGCAGCCAAGAGCTGAGGCAGCCCCAGCATTTT. Translation: CASSQELRQPQHF.

The chain couples TRBV7-2 to TRBJ2-7; weak D call: TRBD1 (6 bases). Germline CDR1 SGHTA, CDR2 FQGNSA. This CDR3 is built from 13 residues. The ends were cut back, 4 bases at V and 6 bases at J, with 13 bases in the middle. The CDR3 sequence is CASSSIIQGEQYF. CDR3 nucleotides: TGTGCCAGCAGCTCGATCATACAGGGCGAGCAGTACTTC.

J is TRBJ1-4 and V is TRBV3-1 (or the pseudogene TRBV3-2), with D unresolved. The CDR3 runs to 16 residues. Trimming pared 3 bases from V and 0 bases from J, leaving 11 bases between. Germline CDR1 LGHDT, CDR2 YNNKEL (reference sequence). The CDR3 reads CASSHLRAATNEKLFF. The CDR3, as DNA: TGTGCCAGCAGCCATCTGCGGGCAGCAACTAATGAAAAACTGTTTTTT.

The chain joins TRBV6-5 to TRBJ2-3; 9 bases fit TRBD1. V lost 9 bases and J lost 4; bases outside the gene matches: 5. The germline V gene encodes CDR1 MNHEY and CDR2 SVGAGI. This CDR3 comprises 13 residues. The CDR3 here is CASTGTGPDTQYF. CDR3 nucleotides: TGTGCCAGTACCGGGACAGGGCCAGATACGCAGTATTTT.

The V gene is TRBV12-5, the J gene TRBJ2-7; 7 nucleotides agree with TRBD1. Per the germline V gene, CDR1 is LGHNT and CDR2 is FRNRAP. The CDR3 is 13 residues long. V shed 4 bases, J shed 2 bases, and the junction held 2 bases outside the gene matches. CDR3 nucleotide sequence: TGTGCTAGTGGTTGGGACAGCACCTACGAGCAGTACTTC. The encoded protein is CASGWDSTYEQYF.

This chain uses TRBV20-1 with TRBJ1-3; 8 positions agree with TRBD1. This CDR3 is built from 16 residues. V lost 3 bases, J lost 4 bases, and 11 bases stayed unmatched. The germline V gene has CDR1 DFQATT and CDR2 SNEGSKA (reference sequence). The CDR3 protein is CSASSQGANSGNTIYF. In nucleotides, the CDR3 is TGCAGTGCTAGTAGCCAGGGGGCGAATTCGGGAAACACCATATATTTT.

The chain uses TRBV5-6 and TRBJ1-2; D gene unclear. The CDR3 covers 16 residues. Germline V CDR1 and CDR2: SGHDT, YYEEEE. Trimming took off 3 bases at V and 2 bases at J, with 17 bases between the two ends. The CDR3 DNA follows: TGTGCCAGCAGCTGGGTGGGCACCGAACAGAACTATGGCTACACCTTC. It codes for CASSWVGTEQNYGYTF.

This clone was seen many times. This chain connects TRBV3-1 (or the pseudogene TRBV3-2) to TRBJ2-3, with D possibly being TRBD1 (5 bases). The germline V and J ends were trimmed by 0 bases and 0 bases, with 13 bases remaining between them. The CDR3 runs to 17 residues. The V gene's germline CDR1 is LGHDT and CDR2 YNNKEL (reference sequence). CDR3 sequence (DNA): TGTGCCAGCAGCCAAGATCCCAGGGCCGCTAGCACAGATACGCAGTATTTT. Encoded protein: CASSQDPRAASTDTQYF.

This sequence joins TRBV18 and TRBJ2-3, with TRBD1 matching over 11 bases. The junction had 1 base not matched to a gene; V was cut back by 3 bases and J by 5 bases. CDR3 length equals 14 residues. Germline V gene data show CDR1 as KGHSH and CDR2 as LQKENI. CDR3 DNA sequence: TGTGCCAGCTCACCGGGGACAGGGGGAGATACGCAGTATTTT. Protein product: CASSPGTGGDTQYF.

This clone was counted once. The chain has TRBV27 and TRBJ1-2, with 7 nucleotides matching TRBD1. J gave up 4 bases and V 6 bases, and 5 bases lay outside the gene matches. Germline V gene sequence: CDR1 MNHEY, CDR2 SMNVEV (reference sequence). The CDR3 runs to 13 residues. CDR3 residues: CASSWDSSYGYTF. In nucleotides, the CDR3 is TGTGCCAGCAGCTGGGACAGTTCCTATGGCTACACCTTC.

V is TRBV5-4 and J is TRBJ2-3; 7 bases are a match to TRBD2. CDR1 and CDR2 from the germline V gene are SGHNT and YYREEE (reference sequence). There are 15 residues in the CDR3. Germline trimming cut 4 bases from V and 5 bases from J; bases unmatched to any gene: 10. The CDR3 DNA sequence: TGTGCCAGCAGCCCCTCCCTAGCGGAGGTAGATACGCAGTATTTT. Its translation is CASSPSLAEVDTQYF.

Comments on this clone: The same CDR3 arises from other DNA sequences in this sample as well. The chain uses TRBV5-8 and TRBJ1-5; D is uncertain. The CDR3 loop spans 14 amino acids. With 2 bases removed from V and 1 base from J, the gap between germline ends came to 7 bases. Germline loops: CDR1 SGHTS, CDR2 YDEGEE. CDR3 bases: TGTGCCAGCAGCTTTGGCGGGAGCAATCAGCCCCAGCATTTT. It codes for CASSFGGSNQPQHF.

The genes are TRBV7-9 and TRBJ2-1; 10 nucleotides match TRBD2. V dropped 5 bases and J dropped 8; count of bases not matched to a gene: 15. The germline CDR1 and CDR2 sequences are SEHNR and FQNEAQ (reference sequence). This CDR3 contains 17 residues. The CDR3 DNA is TGTGCCAGCAGCACTCTTGGAACTAGCGGGACAGTCTATGAGCAGTTCTTC. The encoded protein is CASSTLGTSGTVYEQFF. Using reference TRBV7-9 and TRBJ2-1 for the parts outside the CDR3, the full variable domain is DTGVSQNPRHKITKRGQNVTFRCDPISEHNRLYWYRQTLGQGPEFLTYFQNEAQLEKSRLLSDRFSAERPKGSFSTLEIQRTEQGDSAMYLCASSTLGTSGTVYEQFFGPGTRLTVL.

This chain connects TRBV6-5 to TRBJ2-3; D is perhaps TRBD1 (5 bases). Trimming cost V 10 bases and J 6 bases, with 14 bases left between them. Germline lookup yields CDR1 MNHEY and CDR2 SVGAGI. The CDR3 has 12 residues. The CDR3 DNA reads TGTGCCACCGGCCGGCAGGGCGATACGCAGTATTTT. It yields the protein CATGRQGDTQYF.

This clone has more than one count but fewer than ten. Here the CDR3 reads CASSRDRYSPLHF. The CDR3 region has the DNA TGTGCCAGTAGTCGGGACAGGTATTCACCCCTCCACTTT. V usage is TRBV19 and J usage is TRBJ1-6, with TRBD1 matching 8 bases. The germline CDR1 and CDR2 sequences are LNHDA and SQIVND (reference sequence). This CDR3 has 13 residues. Trimming took 5 bases from V and 8 from J; bases not matched to a gene: 2.

This chain joins TRBV11-2 and TRBJ2-1; D call uncertain. Germline V gives CDR1 SGHAT, CDR2 FQNNGV. Trimming stripped 1 base from V and 1 base from J, with 11 bases between. The CDR3 extends over 16 amino acids. The CDR3 spells CASSLGGSPSYNEQFF. The CDR3 DNA reads as TGTGCCAGCAGCTTAGGAGGCTCCCCTTCCTACAATGAGCAGTTCTTC.

The chain links TRBV5-6 to TRBJ2-7; D not certain. In germline, CDR1 is SGHDT, CDR2 YYEEEE. Trimming shortened V by 4 bases and J by 6 bases, and 11 bases separated the two germline ends. This CDR3 comprises 12 residues. Written as DNA, the CDR3 is TGTGCCAGCAGCCGGGTTCAGTCCGAGCAGTACTTC. Amino acids: CASSRVQSEQYF.

This chain joins TRBV4-3 and TRBJ1-1; 10 bases agree with TRBD1. The J segment lost 9 bases and the V segment lost 2 bases, leaving 9 bases of the junction unmatched. The CDR3 totals 15 residues. CDR1 LGHNA and CDR2 YSLEER come from the germline V gene. CDR3 sequence: CASSQPPDRGVKAFF. Written as DNA, the CDR3 is TGCGCCAGCAGCCAACCGCCGGACAGGGGGGTTAAAGCTTTCTTT.

J is TRBJ2-2 and V is TRBV9, with D unclear. V was pared by 3 bases and J by 5 bases, with 17 bases between. Per the germline V gene, CDR1 is SGDLS and CDR2 is YYNGEE. This CDR3 comprises 16 residues. Written as DNA, the CDR3 is TGTGCCAGCAGCGCTTTGCCCGGGTACAATACCGGGGAGCTGTTTTTT. Encoded protein: CASSALPGYNTGELFF.

The chain uses TRBV5-6 and TRBJ1-1, with 10 bases fitting TRBD1. V lost 4 bases, J lost 4 bases, and 10 bases stayed unmatched. Germline V CDR1 and CDR2: SGHDT, YYEEEE. This CDR3 comprises 16 residues. CDR3 in DNA: TGTGCCAGCAGCAAGACAGGGGGCGCGTGGGGCACTGAAGCTTTCTTT. Amino acids: CASSKTGGAWGTEAFF.

The rearrangement uses TRBV23-1 and TRBJ1-3; TRBD1 aligns across 11 bases. TRBV23-1 is an ORF, with its function uncertain. J gave up 2 bases and V 6 bases, and 12 bases lay outside the gene matches. The CDR3 spans 18 residues. This CDR3 is CASSLGGRDRGTGNTIYF. The CDR3 coding sequence is TGCGCCAGCAGCCTGGGAGGAAGGGACAGGGGGACTGGAAACACCATATATTTT.

The rearrangement joins TRBV9 to TRBJ1-2; tentatively, D is TRBD1 (5 bases). This CDR3 spans 17 amino acids. V lost 0 bases to trimming and J lost 4 bases, with 19 bases between them. The germline gives CDR1 SGDLS, CDR2 YYNGEE. The CDR3 is CASSVDGRQGGGYGYTF. The CDR3 coding sequence is TGTGCCAGCAGCGTAGATGGGAGGCAGGGCGGGGGCTATGGCTACACCTTC.

The V call is TRBV9, the J call TRBJ1-6; no firm D call. V was pared by 3 bases and J by 5 bases, with 3 bases between. The CDR3 consists of 12 residues. Germline lookup yields CDR1 SGDLS and CDR2 YYNGEE. The CDR3 region has the DNA TGTGCCAGCAGCGATAATAATTCACCCCTCCACTTT. Its translation: CASSDNNSPLHF.